Following are 25 T cell receptor beta chains from one sample sequenced in a study of cytomegalovirus exposure and HLA in healthy donors. Amplification used 60 Vbeta primers and 13 Jbeta primers. Repertoires were generated with immunoSEQ multiplex PCR, while TCRdb's copy carries only in-frame clones and drops some. The sample records about 86,000 clones, around 79% being singletons. The sample comprised PBMCs. These receptors came from a middle-aged woman in good health and CMV-seropositive.

In nucleotides, the CDR3 is TGTGCCAGTCGAGACAGGGGGCGGCTCGACGAGCAGTACTTC. Translating it yields CASRDRGRLDEQYF. The chain carries TRBV19 and TRBJ2-7; 10 positions match TRBD1. With 8 bases clipped from V and 5 bases from J, the junction kept 9 bases outside the gene matches. Germline CDR1 LNHDA, CDR2 SQIVND (reference sequence). CDR3 length: 14 amino acids.

The chain has TRBV7-2 and TRBJ1-1; D is ambiguous. Per germline, CDR1 SGHTA and CDR2 FQGNSA. Trimming shortened V by 1 base and J by 5 bases, and 14 bases separated the two germline ends. CDR3 length: 15 amino acids. This chain's CDR3 is CASSLDGLIGTEAFF. The CDR3 coding sequence is TGTGCCAGCAGCTTAGACGGGTTGATTGGGACTGAAGCTTTCTTT.

This clone was detected once. One end of the junction is discordant with germline, which a read error may explain. V is TRBV7-7 and J is TRBJ2-3; 8 bases fit TRBD1. In germline, CDR1 is SSHAT, CDR2 FNYEAQ (reference sequence). The CDR3 sequence is 16 residues long. CDR3 nucleotide sequence: TGTGCTAGCAGCCCCGTGCCAGGGGGCCTCACAGATACGCAGTATTTT. Translating gives CASSPVPGGLTDTQYF.

The chain is built from TRBV28 and TRBJ1-1, with D unclear. Deletions cut 5 bases from V and 7 bases from J, with 11 bases between. This CDR3 region has 12 residues. Germline V lookup: CDR1 MDHEN, CDR2 SYDVKM. CDR3 protein: CASSIPPNEAFF. DNA for the CDR3: TGTGCCAGCAGTATACCCCCTAATGAAGCTTTCTTT.

This rearrangement joins TRBV7-8 to TRBJ2-1, with 9 bases aligning to TRBD2. Trimming took 2 bases from V and 7 from J; bases not matched to a gene: 9. The CDR3 sequence is 16 residues long. The germline V gene has CDR1 SGHVS and CDR2 FQNEAQ. CDR3 sequence: CASSLLPAGGENEQFF. CDR3 DNA: TGTGCCAGCAGCTTACTTCCAGCGGGGGGTGAAAATGAGCAGTTCTTC.

J is TRBJ2-1 and V is TRBV19; D possibly corresponds to TRBD2 (6 bases). From germline, CDR1 is LNHDA and CDR2 SQIVND (reference sequence). This CDR3 is 16 amino acids long. Trimming took off 1 base at V and 1 base at J, with 11 bases between the two ends. CDR3 sequence reads: CASSIGGVPSYNEQFF. CDR3 DNA: TGTGCCAGTAGTATAGGCGGGGTTCCTTCCTACAATGAGCAGTTCTTC.

This rearrangement joins TRBV14 to TRBJ1-1, with 7 bases fitting TRBD1. The J segment lost 6 bases and the V segment lost 4 bases, leaving 5 bases of the junction unmatched. The germline gives CDR1 SGHDN, CDR2 FVKESK. The CDR3 spans 13 residues. The CDR3 is CASSLRTGAEAFF. The CDR3 coding sequence is TGTGCCAGCAGCCTAAGGACAGGCGCTGAAGCTTTCTTT.

The chain is built from TRBV7-2 and TRBJ1-4, with D tentatively TRBD1 (5 bases). Trimming took 1 base from V and 3 from J, leaving 9 bases between them. Germline V gives CDR1 SGHTA, CDR2 FQGNSA. This CDR3 comprises 15 residues. CDR3 loop: CASSLGRVANEKLFF. The DNA for the CDR3 is TGTGCCAGCAGCTTAGGCAGGGTAGCTAATGAAAAACTGTTTTTT.

This clone was recorded a few times. The chain has TRBV18 and TRBJ2-2; D is possibly TRBD2 (5 bases). The germline gives CDR1 KGHSH, CDR2 LQKENI. The germline V and J ends were trimmed by 3 bases and 6 bases, with 11 bases remaining between them. The CDR3 spans 14 residues. The CDR3 here is CASSPVGSSGELFF. The CDR3 nucleotides are TGTGCCAGCTCACCGGTAGGGAGCTCCGGGGAGCTGTTTTTT. The complete variable domain, with remaining parts taken from reference TRBV18 and TRBJ2-2, reads NAGVMQNPRHLVRRRGQEARLRCSPMKGHSHVYWYRQLPEEGLKFMVYLQKENIIDESGMPKERFSAEFPKEGPSILRIQQVVRGDSAAYFCASSPVGSSGELFFGEGSRLTVL.

V gene TRBV6-1 combines with J gene TRBJ2-1; D gene ambiguous. In germline, CDR1 is MNHNS, CDR2 SASEGT. CDR3 length equals 14 residues. The germline V and J ends were trimmed by 8 bases and 2 bases, with 13 bases remaining between them. The CDR3 nucleotides read TGTGCCAGCTCAAATAGCTACCCCTACAATGAGCAGTTCTTC. Translating it yields CASSNSYPYNEQFF.

The chain couples TRBV30 to TRBJ1-1; tentative D call: TRBD1 (5 bases). The CDR3 has 17 residues. V lost 4 bases to trimming and J lost 7 bases, with 28 bases between them. The germline V gene encodes CDR1 GTSNPN and CDR2 SVGIG (reference sequence). The CDR3 region has the DNA TGTGCCTGGATTCAGGGTCGCTTTTCGGACACGGTCGGTGAAGCTTTCTTT. The encoded protein is CAWIQGRFSDTVGEAFF. The full variable domain, completed using reference TRBV30 and TRBJ1-1, is SQTIHQWPATLVQPVGSPLSLECTVEGTSNPNLYWYRQAAGRGLQLLFYSVGIGQISSEVPQNLSASRPQDRQFILSSKKLLLSDSGFYLCAWIQGRFSDTVGEAFFGQGTRLTVV.

The rearrangement uses TRBV7-8 and TRBJ1-1; D is undetermined. Germline CDR1 reads SGHVS; CDR2 reads FQNEAQ. V lost 1 base, J lost 10 bases, and 16 bases lay in between. This CDR3 is built from 14 residues. The CDR3 loop is CASSLEIGDRGAFF. In DNA, the CDR3 is TGTGCCAGCAGCTTAGAGATCGGGGATCGAGGAGCTTTCTTT.

The gene calls are TRBV6-5 and TRBJ2-7; 10 bases are a match to TRBD2. Trimming cost V 0 bases and J 2 bases; bases outside gene matches: 1. The CDR3 runs 15 residues. Looked up from germline, CDR1 is MNHEY and CDR2 is SVGAGI. The CDR3 reads CASSYSSGGAYEQYF. In DNA, the CDR3 is TGTGCCAGCAGTTACTCAAGCGGGGGGGCCTACGAGCAGTACTTC.

CDR3 region: CASSLHRSSYEQYF. The DNA of the CDR3 is TGTGCCAGCAGTTTACACAGGAGCTCCTACGAGCAGTACTTC. The chain couples TRBV28 to TRBJ2-7; possible D gene TRBD1, 5 bases. CDR1 and CDR2 (germline): MDHEN, SYDVKM. V lost 2 bases and J lost 0, with 8 bases in between. The CDR3 runs 14 residues.

This clone was observed a few times. The J gene is TRBJ2-7, the V gene TRBV5-6, with D perhaps matching TRBD1 (6 bases). This CDR3 region has 13 residues. Germline lookup yields CDR1 SGHDT and CDR2 YYEEEE. Trimming took 3 bases from V and 2 from J, leaving 9 bases between them. CDR3 nucleotide sequence: TGTGCCAGCAGCTACGGACAGCCCTACGAGCAGTACTTC. Residues: CASSYGQPYEQYF.

CDR3 sequence (DNA): TGTGCCAGCAGCGTAGACGGGACAGCTAAAGCTTTCTTT. This gives the protein CASSVDGTAKAFF. This chain links TRBV9 with TRBJ1-1; 7 nucleotides line up with TRBD1. J gave up 9 bases and V 0 bases, and 5 bases lay outside the gene matches. The CDR3 is made up of 13 amino acids. CDR1 is SGDLS and CDR2 is YYNGEE in the germline V gene. Full variable domain (missing parts from reference TRBV9 and TRBJ1-1): DSGVTQTPKHLITATGQRVTLRCSPRSGDLSVYWYQQSLDQGLQFLIQYYNGEERAKGNILERFSAQQFPDLHSELNLSSLELGDSALYFCASSVDGTAKAFFGQGTRLTVV.

V and J are TRBV9 and TRBJ2-3; TRBD1 might be the D (5 bases). This CDR3 has 16 residues. Trimming cost V 4 bases and J 6 bases, with 21 bases left between them. Germline CDR1 reads SGDLS; CDR2 reads YYNGEE. The CDR3, as DNA: TGTGCCAGCAGCCCCAACAAAGGGGCACAGAGGGATACGCAGTATTTT. Translating gives CASSPNKGAQRDTQYF.

This sequence joins TRBV9 and TRBJ1-2; a possible D gene is TRBD1 (5 bases). V lost 3 bases to trimming and J lost 0 bases, with 9 bases between them. This CDR3 has 14 amino acids. CDR1 and CDR2 (germline): SGDLS, YYNGEE. The DNA for the CDR3 is TGTGCCAGCAGCGCACCGACAGCTAACTATGGCTACACCTTC. This gives the protein CASSAPTANYGYTF.

The genes are TRBV15 and TRBJ1-2; D possibly corresponds to TRBD1 (6 bases). Trimming left V 5 bases short and J 8 bases short, with 21 bases between. CDR1 and CDR2 from the germline V gene are LNHNV and YYDKDF (reference sequence). There are 15 residues in the CDR3. The CDR3 DNA reads as TGTGCCACCAGCCCGGGGGGTATAGGGGGACGCGGCTACACCTTC. As protein: CATSPGGIGGRGYTF.

This clone was counted between two and nine times. The chain recombines TRBV5-1 with TRBJ1-4; D unclear. The CDR3 has 14 residues. The ends were cut back, 4 bases at V and 5 bases at J, with 12 bases in the middle. Germline loops: CDR1 SGHRS, CDR2 YFSETQ. As DNA, the CDR3 is TGCGCCAGCAGCGGCGGGTCCCTAAATGAAAAACTGTTTTTT. Amino acids: CASSGGSLNEKLFF.

The J gene is TRBJ2-7, the V gene TRBV11-2, with a weak D call TRBD1 (5 bases). The germline gives CDR1 SGHAT, CDR2 FQNNGV. The CDR3 is made up of 14 amino acids. With 7 bases removed from V and 3 bases from J, the gap between germline ends came to 16 bases. The CDR3 sequence: CASISIDSDYEQYF. The CDR3 nucleotides are TGTGCCAGCATCTCTATTGACAGCGACTACGAGCAGTACTTC.

The V and J genes are TRBV28 and TRBJ1-1; no definite D call. Germline assignment: CDR1 MDHEN and CDR2 SYDVKM. CDR3 length: 15 amino acids. V was shortened by 1 base and J by 1 base, with 10 bases between the two germline ends. The DNA for the CDR3 is TGTGCCAGCAGTTTATCGAGGGTGGGGAACACTGAAGCTTTCTTT. This encodes CASSLSRVGNTEAFF.

The J gene is TRBJ1-3, the V gene TRBV5-8; 7 bases agree with TRBD1. V shed 0 bases and J 5 bases; nucleotides not matched to a gene: 5. CDR1 is SGHTS, CDR2 YDEGEE, per germline. CDR3 length: 15 residues. CDR3 sequence (DNA): TGTGCCAGCAGCTTGGGAGGGGGCTTCCGAAACACCATATATTTT. Translation: CASSLGGGFRNTIYF.

The V call is TRBV5-4, the J call TRBJ1-6, with D perhaps matching TRBD1 (5 bases). The CDR3 contains 15 residues. Deletions cut 1 base from V and 8 bases from J, with 13 bases between. The germline V gene has CDR1 SGHNT and CDR2 YYREEE (reference sequence). The CDR3: CASSLTGLGHSPLHF. The CDR3 DNA reads as TGTGCCAGCAGCTTGACGGGACTTGGGCATTCACCCCTCCACTTT.

This chain connects TRBV9 to TRBJ2-1, with a possible D match to TRBD2 (7 bases). The CDR3 totals 15 residues. The germline V and J ends were trimmed by 0 bases and 6 bases, with 13 bases remaining between them. Germline assignment: CDR1 SGDLS and CDR2 YYNGEE. CDR3: CASSVGGGVFNEQFF. In nucleotides, the CDR3 is TGTGCCAGCAGCGTAGGGGGGGGCGTTTTCAATGAGCAGTTCTTC.